This T cell receptor beta chain was obtained from a study of blood T cell repertoires in COVID-19. Study-level information: Acute and convalescent COVID-19 specimens originated in the United States, Italy and Spain.

Measured with immunoSEQ multiplex PCR; TCRdb has only the in-frame clones, and not every one. The sample shows over 100,000 clones, approximately 89% of them seen only once. The receptor was isolated from a woman in her 70s with COVID-19, enrolled during active disease. Sample: peripheral blood.

The CDR3 coding sequence is TGTGCCAGCAGCCCTGCGGGGTGGGGAGGCTACACCTTC. Translated, it gives CASSPAGWGGYTF. V usage is TRBV2 and J usage is TRBJ1-2; D not certain. This CDR3 comprises 13 residues. Trimming pared 6 bases from V and 8 bases from J, leaving 16 bases between. CDR1 and CDR2 from the germline V gene are SNHLY and FYNNEI.